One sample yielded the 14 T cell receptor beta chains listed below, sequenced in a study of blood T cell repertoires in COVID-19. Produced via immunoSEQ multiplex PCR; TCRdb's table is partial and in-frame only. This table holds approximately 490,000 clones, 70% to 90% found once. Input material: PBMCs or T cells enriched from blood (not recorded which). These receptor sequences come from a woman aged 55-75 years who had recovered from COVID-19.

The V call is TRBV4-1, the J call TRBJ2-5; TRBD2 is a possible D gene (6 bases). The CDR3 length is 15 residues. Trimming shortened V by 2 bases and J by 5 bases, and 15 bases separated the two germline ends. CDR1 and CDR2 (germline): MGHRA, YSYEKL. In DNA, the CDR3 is TGCGCCAGCAGCCAAACGGAGACACGGGAGGAGACCCAGTACTTC. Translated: CASSQTETREETQYF.

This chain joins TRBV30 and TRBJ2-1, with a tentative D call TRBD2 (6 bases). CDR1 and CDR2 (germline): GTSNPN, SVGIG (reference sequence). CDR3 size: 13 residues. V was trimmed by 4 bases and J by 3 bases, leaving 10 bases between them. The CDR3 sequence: CAWTRGGYNEQFF. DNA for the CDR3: TGTGCCTGGACGCGGGGCGGCTACAATGAGCAGTTCTTC.

The CDR3 nucleotides read TGTGCCAGCCAGGGAACTGAAAAACTGTTTTTT. Its protein product is CASQGTEKLFF. J is TRBJ1-4 and V is TRBV6-5; tentative D call: TRBD1 (5 bases). There are 11 residues in the CDR3. Germline CDR1 reads MNHEY; CDR2 reads SVGAGI. Trimming took 8 bases from V and 7 from J, leaving 8 bases between them.

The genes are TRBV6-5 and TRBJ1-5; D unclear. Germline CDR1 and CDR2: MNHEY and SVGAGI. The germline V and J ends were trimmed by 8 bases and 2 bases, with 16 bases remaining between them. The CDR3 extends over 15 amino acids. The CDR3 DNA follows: TGTGCCAGCGGATGGAGGGTGAGTGGCAATCAGCCCCAGCATTTT. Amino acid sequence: CASGWRVSGNQPQHF.

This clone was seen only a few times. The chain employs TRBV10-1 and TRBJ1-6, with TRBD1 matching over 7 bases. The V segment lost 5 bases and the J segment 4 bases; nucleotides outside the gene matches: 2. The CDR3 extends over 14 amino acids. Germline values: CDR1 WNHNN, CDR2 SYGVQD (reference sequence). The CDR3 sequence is CASSPQGYNSPLHF. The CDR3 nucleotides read TGCGCCAGCAGTCCACAGGGGTATAATTCACCCCTCCACTTT.

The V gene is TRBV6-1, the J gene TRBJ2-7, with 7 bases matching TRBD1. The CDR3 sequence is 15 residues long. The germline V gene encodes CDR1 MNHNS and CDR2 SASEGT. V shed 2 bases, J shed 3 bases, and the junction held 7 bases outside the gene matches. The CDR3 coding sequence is TGTGCCAGCAGTGAACCGGGACAGCTATACTACGAGCAGTACTTC. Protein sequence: CASSEPGQLYYEQYF.

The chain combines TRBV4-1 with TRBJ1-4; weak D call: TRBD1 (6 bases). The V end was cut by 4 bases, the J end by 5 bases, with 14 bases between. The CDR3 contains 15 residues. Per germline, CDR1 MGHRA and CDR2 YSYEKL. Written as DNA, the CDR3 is TGCGCCAGCAGCCCGACGGGGGGCAGAAATGAAAAACTGTTTTTT. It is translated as CASSPTGGRNEKLFF.

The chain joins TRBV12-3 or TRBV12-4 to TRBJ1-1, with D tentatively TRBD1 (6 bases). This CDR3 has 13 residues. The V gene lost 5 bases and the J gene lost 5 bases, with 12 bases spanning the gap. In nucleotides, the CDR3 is TGTGCCAGCAGTAGTTCAGGGGCAACTGAAGCTTTCTTT. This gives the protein CASSSSGATEAFF.

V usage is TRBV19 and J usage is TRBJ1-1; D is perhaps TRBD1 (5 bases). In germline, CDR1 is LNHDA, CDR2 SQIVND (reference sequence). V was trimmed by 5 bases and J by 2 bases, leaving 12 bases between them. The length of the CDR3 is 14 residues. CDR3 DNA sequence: TGTGCCAGTAGTCACGACAGAATTAACACTGAAGCTTTCTTT. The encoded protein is CASSHDRINTEAFF.

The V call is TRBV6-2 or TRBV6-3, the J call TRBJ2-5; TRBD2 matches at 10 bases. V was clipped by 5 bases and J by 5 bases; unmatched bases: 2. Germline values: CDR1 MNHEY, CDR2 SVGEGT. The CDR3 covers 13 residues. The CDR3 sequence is CASSSGGVETQYF. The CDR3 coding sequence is TGTGCCAGCAGTAGCGGGGGGGTGGAGACCCAGTACTTC.

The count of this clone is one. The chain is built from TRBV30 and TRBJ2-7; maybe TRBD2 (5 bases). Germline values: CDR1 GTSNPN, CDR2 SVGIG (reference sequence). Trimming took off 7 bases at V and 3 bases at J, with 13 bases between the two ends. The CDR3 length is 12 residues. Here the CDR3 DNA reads TGTGCCTTCTCACCTGCGGGCTACGAGCAGTACTTC. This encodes CAFSPAGYEQYF.

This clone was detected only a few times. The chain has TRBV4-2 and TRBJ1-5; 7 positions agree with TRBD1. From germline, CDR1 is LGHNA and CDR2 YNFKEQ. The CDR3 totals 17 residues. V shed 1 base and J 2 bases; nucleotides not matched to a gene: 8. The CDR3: CASSQGDRVGGNQPQHF. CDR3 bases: TGTGCCAGCAGCCAAGGCGACAGGGTTGGGGGCAATCAGCCCCAGCATTTT.

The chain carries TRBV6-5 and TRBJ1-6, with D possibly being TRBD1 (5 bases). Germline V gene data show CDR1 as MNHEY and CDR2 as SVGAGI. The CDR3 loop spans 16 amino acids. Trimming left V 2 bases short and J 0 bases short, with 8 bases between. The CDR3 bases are TGTGCCAGCAGTTACCTCGACAGCTCCTATAATTCACCCCTCCACTTT. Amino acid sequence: CASSYLDSSYNSPLHF.

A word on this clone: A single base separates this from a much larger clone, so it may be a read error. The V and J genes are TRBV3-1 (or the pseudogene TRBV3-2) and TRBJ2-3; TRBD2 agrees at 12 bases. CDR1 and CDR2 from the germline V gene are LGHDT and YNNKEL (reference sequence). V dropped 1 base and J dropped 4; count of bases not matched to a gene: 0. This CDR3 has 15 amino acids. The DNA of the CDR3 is TGTGCCAGCAGCCAAGGGACTAGCGGGGCAGATACGCAGTATTTT. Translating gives CASSQGTSGADTQYF.